The clone carrying this T cell receptor (beta chain) was counted a few times. As yet, its antigen is unknown. The data originate from a study of T cell repertoires in cytomegalovirus infection. About the study: Recently identified HLA-C-restricted and well-studied HLA-B-restricted CMV epitopes were used. Public TCR beta signatures indicated both CMV infection and matching HLA type. Notes on the study in general: People with CMV and the relevant HLA were identified by cumulative public TCR beta family frequency. Dominant in the ex vivo response were TCR beta clonotypes restricted by HLA-C and specific for CMV.

TCRdb used MiXCR to reprocess the reads, holding one entry per CDR3 protein. Of fewer than 850,000 distinct CDR3 sequences listed, about 28% are singletons. Germline CDR1 MDHEN, CDR2 SYDVKM. The CDR3 totals 11 residues. Trimming shortened V by 4 bases and J by 7 bases, and 6 bases separated the two germline ends. This receptor was taken from a human donor in good health (CMV status not recorded). Some clones in this sample may be carry-over from other donors' samples. J is TRBJ2-3 and V is TRBV28; D is undetermined. This specimen was cultured CD8+ T cells from PBMCs, taken from culture after CMV antigen stimulation. As DNA, the CDR3 is TGTGCCAGCAGTTCTGCGAATACGCAGTATTTT. It encodes CASSSANTQYF.